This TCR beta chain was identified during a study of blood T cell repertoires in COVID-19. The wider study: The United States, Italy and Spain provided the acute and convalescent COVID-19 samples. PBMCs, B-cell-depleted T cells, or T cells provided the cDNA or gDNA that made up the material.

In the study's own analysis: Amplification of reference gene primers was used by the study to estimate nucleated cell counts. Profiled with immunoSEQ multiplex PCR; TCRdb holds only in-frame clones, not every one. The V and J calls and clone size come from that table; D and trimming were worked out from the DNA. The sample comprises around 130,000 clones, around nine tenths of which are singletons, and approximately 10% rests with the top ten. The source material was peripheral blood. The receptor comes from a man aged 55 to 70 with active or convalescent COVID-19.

The CDR3 region has the DNA TGTGCCAGCAGTATGGACAGATTCCCACTTGGTGGCTACACCTTC. Amino acid sequence: CASSMDRFPLGGYTF. This chain uses TRBV27 with TRBJ1-2, with TRBD1 as a possible D gene (6 bases). The V gene lost 5 bases and the J gene lost 7 bases, with 20 bases spanning the gap. CDR3 length equals 15 residues. Per germline, CDR1 MNHEY and CDR2 SMNVEV (reference sequence).